This TCR beta chain was sequenced during a study of CD8+ T cells in alopecia areata. Regarding the study as a whole: One nonresponder makes the tie between baseline CD8+ expansion and response uncertain.

Trimming took 5 bases from V and 4 from J; bases not matched to a gene: 12. CDR3 size: 16 residues. CDR1 is SGHDN and CDR2 is FVKESK in the germline V gene. Treatment reported: oral pan-JAK inhibitor, 5-10 mg twice daily. This clone was seen a handful of times. Its antigen remains unidentified. Isolated RNA was reverse transcribed into cDNA used as the sequencing template. Profiled with immunoSEQ multiplex PCR; TCRdb holds only in-frame clones, not every one. There are about 200,000 clones in the sample; around two fifths occur only once, and 0.45% to 0.55% lies in the top ten. J is TRBJ2-5 and V is TRBV14; 8 bases agree with TRBD1. The source material was CD4+ T cells sorted from blood, sampled at week 34, from a patient treated with tofacitinib. The sequence was obtained from a human donor with alopecia areata. CDR3 sequence: CASSRDRGSFGETQYF. The CDR3 coding sequence is TGTGCCAGCAGCAGAGACAGGGGATCGTTCGGAGAGACCCAGTACTTC.